Sequencing of this TCR beta chain was carried out in a study of cytomegalovirus exposure and HLA in healthy donors. Study context: Early released data comprised around 80 million unique TCRs from HLA-typed donors.

General observations from the study: Sequencing depth roughly uniform across donors was assumed in presence/absence analyses. In a later analysis, at a false discovery rate of 0.05, 16,951 TCR beta sequences matched HLA alleles.

The trim removed 2 bases at V and 3 bases at J, leaving 1 base unmatched. The CDR3 is made up of 14 amino acids. Germline values: CDR1 SGHDT, CDR2 YYEEEE. Primers included in the PCR were 60 Vbeta and 13 Jbeta primers. The repertoire was sequenced with immunoSEQ multiplex PCR; TCRdb's copy has only in-frame clones and lacks some. The table lists approximately 190,000 clones, around 90% of them singletons, with around 0.98% in the top ten. This clone was counted only a few times. Antigen: not known. Sequences were obtained from PBMCs. The sequence came from a boy aged 2 to 9 in good health and CMV-seronegative. The V and J genes are TRBV5-6 and TRBJ1-1; TRBD1 aligns across 10 bases. CDR3 sequence reads: CASSFGTGDTEAFF. The CDR3 nucleotides are TGTGCCAGCAGCTTTGGGACAGGGGACACTGAAGCTTTCTTT.